The clone carrying this TCR beta chain was seen more than once but under ten times. The antigen is undetermined. The sample originates from a study of tumor-infiltrating lymphocytes in glioblastoma multiforme. The CDR3 contains 17 residues. V was pared by 3 bases and J by 4 bases, with 12 bases of the junction left unmatched. From germline, CDR1 is SGHAT and CDR2 FQNNGV. Study-level findings and limits: The TCR and somatic mutation analysis included just one glioblastoma patient. The T cells in this sample were not sorted into functional subsets.

TCR beta libraries were built from RNA through three nested multiplex PCR rounds using modified ARM-PCR. These TCRB libraries lack any described unique molecular identifiers. TCRdb re-called the multiplex PCR reads through MiXCR, storing one row per CDR3 protein. The table records almost 15,000 distinct CDR3 sequences, approximately 71% of them present only once. The origin of this receptor is a male donor with glioblastoma. V and J are TRBV11-2 and TRBJ2-5, with 9 bases aligning to TRBD2. The specimen was brain tumor tissue. DNA of the CDR3: TGTGCCAGCAGCTTTGGGGCGGGAGGGTTTTCGGCAGAGACCCAGTACTTC. Translated: CASSFGAGGFSAETQYF. Drawing the rest from reference TRBV11-2 and TRBJ2-5, the complete variable domain is EAGVAQSPRYKIIEKRQSVAFWCNPISGHATLYWYQQILGQGPKLLIQFQNNGVVDDSQLPKDRFSAERLKGVDSTLKIQPAKLEDSAVYLCASSFGAGGFSAETQYFGPGTRLLVL.